This T cell receptor beta chain was captured in a study of cytomegalovirus exposure and HLA in healthy donors. The study's findings and limits: There were some V segments, including TRBV6-2 and TRBV6-3, excluded as indistinguishable. For TCR beta chains, V- and J-gene trimming was later linked to a missense DCLRE1C variant. Per a later analysis, HLA-associated TCR beta chains showed more clonal expansion than other, equally common TCR beta chains. In terms of immune exposure information, only CMV serostatus was available.

The PCR used 60 Vbeta and 13 Jbeta primers. Measured with immunoSEQ multiplex PCR; TCRdb has only the in-frame clones, and not every one. The specimen's table records about 100,000 clones. As for this clone: Its antigen remains unknown.

The CDR3 sequence is 13 residues long. Trimming took off 1 base at V and 3 bases at J, with 6 bases between the two ends. The germline CDR1 and CDR2 sequences are SGHTA and FQGTGA. The chain links TRBV7-3 to TRBJ1-1; D is unresolved. Sequenced: PBMCs. The TCR comes from a girl aged 5 to 17 in good health and CMV-seropositive. CDR3 nucleotides: TGTGCCAGCAGCTTAATGTCGGACACTGAAGCTTTCTTT. Amino acid sequence: CASSLMSDTEAFF. The variable domain in full, with the rest retrieved from reference TRBV7-3 and TRBJ1-1, is GAGVSQTPSNKVTEKGKYVELRCDPISGHTALYWYRQSLGQGPEFLIYFQGTGAADDSGLPNDRFFAVRPEGSVSTLKIQRTERGDSAVYLCASSLMSDTEAFFGQGTRLTVV.